The clone carrying this T cell receptor beta chain showed up just a few times. Its antigen is as yet unknown. The sample is drawn from a study of early T cells in non-severe SARS-CoV-2 infection. Study as a whole: Sequencing of bulk RNA from unsorted whole blood was done, without chain pairing.

Unique molecular identifier tags were affixed to discrete cDNA molecules. Each CDR3 protein gets one entry after TCRdb re-called the 5' RACE reads with MiXCR. There are some 85,000 distinct CDR3 sequences in the sample; around 13% occur only once, and 1.2% to 1.5% lies in the top ten. Study observations and caveats: In VDJdb matching, anti-spike CD8 responses were favored while private and CD4 specificities went missing.

The CDR3 is 13 amino acids. Trimming left V 4 bases short and J 2 bases short, with 11 bases between. From germline, CDR1 is SQVTM and CDR2 ANQGSEA. This chain connects TRBV29-1 to TRBJ1-2; possibly TRBD1 for D (5 bases). The sequence was obtained from an adult who was a healthcare worker with PCR-confirmed SARS-CoV-2 infection or an uninfected control (not recorded which). The material sequenced was whole blood. CDR3: CSVGGTWNYGYTF. Written as DNA, the CDR3 is TGCAGCGTTGGGGGCACATGGAACTATGGCTACACCTTC.